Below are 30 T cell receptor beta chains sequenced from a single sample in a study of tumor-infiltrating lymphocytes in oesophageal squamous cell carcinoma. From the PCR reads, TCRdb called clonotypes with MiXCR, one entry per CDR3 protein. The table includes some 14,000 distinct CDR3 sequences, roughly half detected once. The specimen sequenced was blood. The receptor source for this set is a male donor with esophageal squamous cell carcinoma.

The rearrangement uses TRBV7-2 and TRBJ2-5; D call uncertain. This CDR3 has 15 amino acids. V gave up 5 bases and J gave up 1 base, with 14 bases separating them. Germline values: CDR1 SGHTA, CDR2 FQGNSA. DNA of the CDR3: TGTGCCAGCAGCGCAAGTCGACAACTCCAAGAGACCCAGTACTTC. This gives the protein CASSASRQLQETQYF.

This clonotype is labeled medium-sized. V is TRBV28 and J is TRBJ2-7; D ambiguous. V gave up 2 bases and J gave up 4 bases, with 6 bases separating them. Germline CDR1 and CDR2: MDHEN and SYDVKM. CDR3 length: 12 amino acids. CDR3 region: CASSLEGYEQYF. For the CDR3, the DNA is TGTGCCAGCAGTTTAGAAGGATACGAGCAGTACTTC.

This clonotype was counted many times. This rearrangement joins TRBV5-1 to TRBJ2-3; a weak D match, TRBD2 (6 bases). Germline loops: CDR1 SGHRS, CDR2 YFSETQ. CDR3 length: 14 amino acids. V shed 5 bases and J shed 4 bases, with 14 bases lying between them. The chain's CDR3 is CASSIGGTPDTQYF. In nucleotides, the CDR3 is TGCGCCAGCAGTATCGGCGGGACGCCAGATACGCAGTATTTT.

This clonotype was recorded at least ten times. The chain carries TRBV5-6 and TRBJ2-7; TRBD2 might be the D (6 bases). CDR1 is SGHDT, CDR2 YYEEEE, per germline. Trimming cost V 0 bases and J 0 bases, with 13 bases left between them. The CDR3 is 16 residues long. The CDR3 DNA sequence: TGTGCCAGCAGCTTGGTCGGGGGAGAGAGCTCCTACGAGCAGTACTTC. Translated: CASSLVGGESSYEQYF.

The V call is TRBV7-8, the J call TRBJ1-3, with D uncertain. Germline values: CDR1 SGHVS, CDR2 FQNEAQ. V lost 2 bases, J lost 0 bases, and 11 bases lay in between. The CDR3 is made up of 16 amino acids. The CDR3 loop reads CASSLPDGNSGNTIYF. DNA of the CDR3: TGTGCCAGCAGCTTACCGGACGGAAACTCTGGAAACACCATATATTTT.

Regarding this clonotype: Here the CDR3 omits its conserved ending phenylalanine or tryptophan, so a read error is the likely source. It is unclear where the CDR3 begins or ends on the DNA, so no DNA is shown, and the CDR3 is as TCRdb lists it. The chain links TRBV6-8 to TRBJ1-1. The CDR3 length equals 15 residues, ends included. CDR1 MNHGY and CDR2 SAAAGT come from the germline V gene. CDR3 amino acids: CASKIAGEETQYFGA.

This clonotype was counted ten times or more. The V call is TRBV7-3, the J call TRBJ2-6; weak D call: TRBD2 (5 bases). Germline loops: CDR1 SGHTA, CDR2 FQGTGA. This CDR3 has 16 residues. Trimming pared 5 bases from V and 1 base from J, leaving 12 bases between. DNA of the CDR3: TGTGCCAGCAGCCCGCCTGGGAGTTCTGGGGCCAACGTCCTGACTTTC. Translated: CASSPPGSSGANVLTF.

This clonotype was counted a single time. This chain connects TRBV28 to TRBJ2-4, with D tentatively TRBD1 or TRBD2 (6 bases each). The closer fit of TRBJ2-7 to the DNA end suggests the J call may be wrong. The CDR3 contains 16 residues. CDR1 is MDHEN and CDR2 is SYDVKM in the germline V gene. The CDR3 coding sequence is TGTGCCAGCAGATCCGGGGGCCCTCTCGGGGCTTACGAGCAGTACTTC. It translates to CASRSGGPLGAYEQYF.

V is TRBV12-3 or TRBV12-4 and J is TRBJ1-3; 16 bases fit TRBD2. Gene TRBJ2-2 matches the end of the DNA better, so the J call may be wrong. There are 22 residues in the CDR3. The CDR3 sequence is CASSLRRSGTSGRVANTGELFF. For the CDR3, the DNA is TGTGCCAGCAGTTTAAGGCGCTCCGGGACTAGCGGGAGGGTGGCGAACACCGGGGAGCTGTTTTTT.

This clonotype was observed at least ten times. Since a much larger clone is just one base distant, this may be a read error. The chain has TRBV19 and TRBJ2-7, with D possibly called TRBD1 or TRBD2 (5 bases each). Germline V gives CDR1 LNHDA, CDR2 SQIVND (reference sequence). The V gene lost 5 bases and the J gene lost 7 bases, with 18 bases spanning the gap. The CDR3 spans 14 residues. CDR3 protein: CASSVTGPDDEQYF. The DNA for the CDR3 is TGTGCCAGTAGTGTAACGGGACCAGACGATGAGCAGTACTTC.

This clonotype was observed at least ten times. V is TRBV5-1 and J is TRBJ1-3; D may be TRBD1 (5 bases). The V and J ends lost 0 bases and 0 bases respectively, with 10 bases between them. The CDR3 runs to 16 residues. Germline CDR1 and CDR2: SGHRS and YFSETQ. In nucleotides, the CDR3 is TGCGCCAGCAGCTTGGCCGAGGGGAACTCTGGAAACACCATATATTTT. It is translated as CASSLAEGNSGNTIYF.

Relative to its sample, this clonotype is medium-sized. The CDR3 coding sequence is TGTGCCAGCAGGGGACTAGCGGGAGGTTACGAGCAGTACTTC. It encodes CASRGLAGGYEQYF. The chain uses TRBV6-1 and TRBJ2-7, with 15 bases aligning to TRBD2. Per germline, CDR1 MNHNS and CDR2 SASEGT. CDR3 length: 14 amino acids. Germline trimming cut 6 bases from V and 4 bases from J; bases unmatched to any gene: 1.

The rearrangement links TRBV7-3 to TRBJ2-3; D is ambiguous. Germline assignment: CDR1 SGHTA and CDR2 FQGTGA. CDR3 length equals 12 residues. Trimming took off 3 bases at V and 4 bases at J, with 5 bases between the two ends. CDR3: CASSFYADTQYF. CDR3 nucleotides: TGTGCCAGCAGCTTCTACGCAGATACGCAGTATTTT.

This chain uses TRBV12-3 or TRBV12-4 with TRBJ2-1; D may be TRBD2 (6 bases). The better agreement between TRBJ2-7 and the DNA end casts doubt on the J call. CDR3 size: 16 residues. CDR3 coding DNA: TGTGCCAGCAGACCCGCTAGCGTCAGCTCCTACAATGAGCAGTACTTC. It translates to CASRPASVSSYNEQYF.

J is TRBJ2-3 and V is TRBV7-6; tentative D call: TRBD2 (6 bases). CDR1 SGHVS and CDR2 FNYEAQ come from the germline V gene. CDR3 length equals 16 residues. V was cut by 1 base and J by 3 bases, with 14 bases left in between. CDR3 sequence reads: CASSLGRGRRTDTQYF. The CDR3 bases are TGTGCCAGCAGCTTAGGGCGGGGAAGAAGGACAGATACGCAGTATTTT.

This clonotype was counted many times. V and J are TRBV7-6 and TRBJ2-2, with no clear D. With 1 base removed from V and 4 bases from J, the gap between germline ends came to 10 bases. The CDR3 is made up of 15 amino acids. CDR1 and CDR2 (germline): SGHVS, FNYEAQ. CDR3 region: CASSLGQFSTGELFF. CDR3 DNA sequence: TGTGCCAGCAGCTTAGGGCAGTTCAGCACCGGGGAGCTGTTTTTT.

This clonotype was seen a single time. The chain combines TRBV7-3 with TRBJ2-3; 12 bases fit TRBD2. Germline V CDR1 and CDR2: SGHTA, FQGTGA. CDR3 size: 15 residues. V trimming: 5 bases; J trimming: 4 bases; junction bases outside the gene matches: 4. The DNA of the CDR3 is TGTGCCAGCAGCCAAACTAGCGGGAGGTCAGATACGCAGTATTTT. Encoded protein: CASSQTSGRSDTQYF.

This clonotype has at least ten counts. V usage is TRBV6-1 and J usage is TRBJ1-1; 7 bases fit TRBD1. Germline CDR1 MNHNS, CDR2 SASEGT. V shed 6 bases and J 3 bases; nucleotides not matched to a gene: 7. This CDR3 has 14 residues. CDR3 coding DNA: TGTGCCAGCAGGCCGACAGGGAAAGACACTGAAGCTTTCTTT. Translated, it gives CASRPTGKDTEAFF.

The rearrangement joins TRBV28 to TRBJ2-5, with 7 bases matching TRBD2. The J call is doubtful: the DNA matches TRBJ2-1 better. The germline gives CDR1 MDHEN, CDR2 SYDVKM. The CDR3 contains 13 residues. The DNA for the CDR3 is TGTGCCAGCAATGGAGCGGGGAATAATGAGCAGTTCTTC. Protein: CASNGAGNNEQFF.

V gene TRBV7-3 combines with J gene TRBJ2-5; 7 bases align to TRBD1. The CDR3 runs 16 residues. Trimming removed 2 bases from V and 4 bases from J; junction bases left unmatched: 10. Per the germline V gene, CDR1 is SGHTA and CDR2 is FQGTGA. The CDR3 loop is CASSLDRGRGSETQYF. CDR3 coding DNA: TGTGCCAGCAGCTTAGACCGGGGCAGGGGGTCAGAGACCCAGTACTTC.

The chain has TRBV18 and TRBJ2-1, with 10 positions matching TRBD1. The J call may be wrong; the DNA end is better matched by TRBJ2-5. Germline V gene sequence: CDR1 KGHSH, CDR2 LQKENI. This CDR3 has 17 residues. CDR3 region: CASSPQPPGQGTETQYF. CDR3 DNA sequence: TGTGCCAGCTCACCTCAACCCCCGGGACAGGGGACAGAGACCCAGTACTTC.

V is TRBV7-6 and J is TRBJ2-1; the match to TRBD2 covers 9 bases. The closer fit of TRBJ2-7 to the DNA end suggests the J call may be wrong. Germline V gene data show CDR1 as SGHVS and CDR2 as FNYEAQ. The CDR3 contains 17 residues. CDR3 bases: TGTGCCAGCAGCTCCTCATTAGCGGGAGATGCCTACAATGAGCAGTACTTC. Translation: CASSSSLAGDAYNEQYF.

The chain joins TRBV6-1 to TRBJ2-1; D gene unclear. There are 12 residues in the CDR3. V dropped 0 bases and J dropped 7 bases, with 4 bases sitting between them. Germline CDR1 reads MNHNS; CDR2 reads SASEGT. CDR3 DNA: TGTGCCAGCAGTGAAGCGCTAAATGAGCAGTTCTTC. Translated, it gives CASSEALNEQFF.

CDR3 DNA: TGTGCCAGCAGCGCCGGGACTAGTGTAAATGAGCAGTTCTTC. This codes for CASSAGTSVNEQFF. V is TRBV7-2 and J is TRBJ2-1, with TRBD2 identical over 8 bases. V trimming: 5 bases; J trimming: 7 bases; junction bases outside the gene matches: 7. CDR1 is SGHTA and CDR2 is FQGNSA in the germline V gene. This CDR3 region has 14 residues.

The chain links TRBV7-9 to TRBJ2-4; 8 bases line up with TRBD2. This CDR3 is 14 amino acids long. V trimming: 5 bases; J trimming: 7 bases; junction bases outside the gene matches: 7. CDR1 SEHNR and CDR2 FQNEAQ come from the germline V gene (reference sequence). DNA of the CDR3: TGTGCCAGCAGCCGGACCGCGGGGGGTAACATTCAGTACTTC. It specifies CASSRTAGGNIQYF.

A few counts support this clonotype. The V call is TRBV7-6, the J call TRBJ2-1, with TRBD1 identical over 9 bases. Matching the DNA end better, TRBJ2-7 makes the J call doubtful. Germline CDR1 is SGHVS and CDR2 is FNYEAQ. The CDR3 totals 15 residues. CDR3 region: CASSSSGTGSYEQYF. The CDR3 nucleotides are TGTGCCAGCAGCTCCTCCGGGACAGGGAGTTACGAGCAGTACTTC.

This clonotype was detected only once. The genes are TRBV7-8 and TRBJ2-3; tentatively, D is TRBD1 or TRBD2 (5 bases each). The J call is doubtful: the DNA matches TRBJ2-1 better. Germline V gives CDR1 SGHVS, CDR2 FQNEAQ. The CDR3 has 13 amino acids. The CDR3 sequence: CASRSGTHYEQFF. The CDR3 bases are TGTGCCAGCAGGTCCGGGACCCACTACGAGCAGTTCTTC.

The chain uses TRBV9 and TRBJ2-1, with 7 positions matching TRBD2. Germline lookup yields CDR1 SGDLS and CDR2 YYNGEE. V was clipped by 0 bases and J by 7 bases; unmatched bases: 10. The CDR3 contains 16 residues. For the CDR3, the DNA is TGTGCCAGCAGCGTAGAGCCAGCGGGATTAGTAAATGAGCAGTTCTTC. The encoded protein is CASSVEPAGLVNEQFF.

In DNA, the CDR3 is TGCGCCAGCGGTACAGGGGTTGGGGCCAACGTCCTGACTTTC. This encodes CASGTGVGANVLTF. The chain couples TRBV10-2 to TRBJ2-4; 7 bases are shared with TRBD1. TRBJ2-6 explains the end of the DNA better; the J call may be wrong. The germline V gene encodes CDR1 WSHSY and CDR2 SAAADI. This CDR3 is built from 14 residues.

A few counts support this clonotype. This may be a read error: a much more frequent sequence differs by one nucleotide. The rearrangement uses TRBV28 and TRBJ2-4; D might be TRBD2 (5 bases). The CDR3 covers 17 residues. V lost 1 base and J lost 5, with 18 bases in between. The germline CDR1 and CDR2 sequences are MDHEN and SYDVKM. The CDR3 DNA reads TGTGCCAGCAGTTTATTGGGAGACCCTTATGGCGAAAACATTCAGTACTTC. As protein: CASSLLGDPYGENIQYF.